The 8 T cell receptor beta chains listed next were all sequenced from one sample in a study of blood T cells in healthy people across ages. Alongside a J-beta primer mix, a sample-barcoded 5' primer served in a second PCR lasting about 7 to 11 cycles. Using its own MiXCR run on the 5' RACE reads, TCRdb lists one record per CDR3 protein. The sample carries more than 900,000 distinct CDR3 sequences, approximately 26% recorded once. The sample was also linked to a second study, of T cells of mothers and their children.

Material: blood. The receptors here all came from a girl aged 2 to 10 in good health.

The J gene is TRBJ2-1, the V gene TRBV27; D uncertain. Germline CDR1 is MNHEY and CDR2 is SMNVEV (reference sequence). V was pared by 2 bases and J by 0 bases, with 8 bases between. CDR3 length: 15 residues. The CDR3 loop reads CASSLKGPSYNEQFF. The CDR3 DNA reads TGTGCCAGCAGTTTAAAAGGGCCCTCCTACAATGAGCAGTTCTTC.

This clonotype showed up just a few times. V is TRBV7-2 and J is TRBJ1-3; no reliable D call. The V end lost 3 bases, the J end lost 0 bases, and 9 bases lay between the germline ends. Germline CDR1 SGHTA, CDR2 FQGNSA. The CDR3 consists of 15 residues. The CDR3 sequence: CASSFRAFSGNTIYF. CDR3 DNA sequence: TGTGCCAGCAGCTTTAGGGCCTTCTCTGGAAACACCATATATTTT.

This clonotype was observed a few times. One end of the junction is discordant with germline, which a read error may explain. This chain uses TRBV28 with TRBJ1-2, with D possibly TRBD1 on 6 matching bases. The CDR3 extends over 14 amino acids. In germline, CDR1 is MDHEN, CDR2 SYDVKM. For the CDR3, the DNA is TGTGCCAGCATCACCTGGCAGGGACAAAATGACTCCCACTTC. Translation: CASITWQGQNDSHF.

The V call is TRBV5-1, the J call TRBJ2-1; D is unresolved. The CDR3 is made up of 14 amino acids. Germline-derived CDR1 and CDR2 are SGHRS and YFSETQ. Trimming took off 5 bases at V and 5 bases at J, with 14 bases between the two ends. CDR3 coding DNA: TGCGCCAGCAGAATCTTGCCCGTGGACAATGAGCAGTTCTTC. Its translation is CASRILPVDNEQFF. Combining the CDR3 with reference TRBV5-1 and TRBJ2-1 gives the whole variable domain KAGVTQTPRYLIKTRGQQVTLSCSPISGHRSVSWYQQTPGQGLQFLFEYFSETQRNKGNFPGRFSGRQFSNSRSEMNVSTLELGDSALYLCASRILPVDNEQFFGPGTRLTVL.

The table lists this clonotype with a few counts. The chain links TRBV12-3 or TRBV12-4 to TRBJ2-4; D perhaps matches TRBD2 (6 bases). Between the trimmed V and J ends, which lost 7 bases and 8 bases, there was a span of 15 bases. The CDR3 totals 13 residues. The DNA for the CDR3 is TGTGCCAGCACCCTTCCGGGGGATGACATTCAGTACTTC. Amino acids: CASTLPGDDIQYF.

This chain joins TRBV6-2 or TRBV6-3 and TRBJ2-1, with 11 bases lining up with TRBD1. The CDR3 covers 15 residues. The ends lost 5 bases at V and 7 bases at J; junction bases unmatched: 7. The germline V gene encodes CDR1 MNHEY and CDR2 SVGEGT. The chain's CDR3 is CASSRRDRGKNEQFF. Here the CDR3 DNA reads TGTGCCAGCAGTCGCCGGGACAGGGGGAAAAATGAGCAGTTCTTC.

A few counts support this clonotype. The junction shows a germline mismatch at one end, possibly a read error. The V and J genes are TRBV5-6 and TRBJ2-5; 14 bases are shared with TRBD2. Germline V gene sequence: CDR1 SGHDT, CDR2 YYEEEE. The CDR3 has 14 amino acids. The CDR3 loop is CASSFLTSGGARLF. In nucleotides, the CDR3 is TGTGCCAGCAGCTTCTTGACTAGCGGGGGGGCAAGACTCTTC.

This clonotype was detected a few times. The genes are TRBV29-1 and TRBJ2-3; 8 nucleotides align to TRBD1. The germline V gene has CDR1 SQVTM and CDR2 ANQGSEA. V lost 7 bases to trimming and J lost 4 bases; unmatched junction nucleotides: 10. This CDR3 is 14 amino acids long. CDR3 residues: CSGRQGSKADTQYF. Here the CDR3 DNA reads TGCAGCGGCCGACAGGGGTCTAAAGCAGATACGCAGTATTTT.